This note documents a single TCR beta chain sequence. There are many counts of this clonotype. Its antigen is unknown. No base qualities exist here, and no much larger clone lies one base off it. Libraries were prepared through 5' RACE. Reads for this sample came from a NextSeq 500. Unique molecular identifiers were attached to individual cDNA molecules in the TCR library protocol so that sequencing error and PCR bias could be corrected. Sequencing covered both TCR alpha and beta chains, and within each sample the abundances of alpha and beta sequences were tightly co-correlated. In the paper's pipeline: V gene, J gene and CDR3 annotation of TCR sequences was performed with Decombinator V4. TCRs were defined as expanded if a significant change between any two time points was detected under a Poisson model with p below 0.0001. TCR abundances were normalised to the total number of TCRs sequenced per sample and expressed as counts per million. TRAV1-2 paired with TRAJ12, TRAJ20 or TRAJ33 defined MAIT TCRs, while TRAV10 paired with TRAJ18 defined iNKT TCRs. VDJdb, accessed 1 November 2021, was searched for CMV, EBV and SARS-CoV-2 annotated TCRs, with TCRs annotated for multiple antigens excluded. TCRdb ran its own pipeline on the public reads, namely fastp trimming at Q25 and MiXCR clone calling, and kept in-frame beta chains. Every CDR3 protein is listed once, alongside the most common genes and DNA of its rows. TCRdb, not the original authors, processed these V and J calls. The sample has some 40,000 distinct CDR3 sequences on record, approximately 4.8% of them singletons. The ten most abundant clones make up 4.8% of the sample.

The data are from a study of early T cells in non-severe SARS-CoV-2 infection (dated by TCRdb to the early 2020s). About the study as a whole: Bulk RNA from unsorted whole blood was used for TCR sequencing, so alpha and beta chains could not be paired.

Study-wide findings and limitations: VDJdb matching was skewed toward anti-spike CD8 responses, so virus-specific expansions were likely underestimated and private and CD4 specificities were missed.

This was a case-control study nested in a cohort of healthcare workers in London, UK, who had nasopharyngeal swab PCR tests and blood samples taken every week. Between 23 and 31 March 2020, the week of the UK lockdown, healthcare workers were enrolled and then followed up weekly for as long as 16 weeks. Deletion took 6 bases off V and 9 bases off J, with a span of 24 bases between the germline ends. The germline V gene sets CDR1 to MNHEY and CDR2 to SVGEGT. The cysteine opens and the phenylalanine closes a CDR3 of 16 amino acids. Only the CDR3 DNA stays, 48 bases, in frame from base 1. Sequencing was done on a sample of whole blood. The rearrangement joined TRBV6-2 or TRBV6-3 to TRBJ2-1, and possibly TRBD2, on 8 matching bases. This receptor was obtained from an adult who was a healthcare worker with PCR-confirmed SARS-CoV-2 infection or an uninfected control (not recorded which). The DNA reads as follows: TGTGCCAGCAGCCCCGTCAGGGGGGGACTAGTTGGTGAGCAGTTCTTC. Translated, this is CASSPVRGGLVGEQFF.